This T cell receptor (beta chain) was observed in a study of blood T cell repertoires in COVID-19. The overall study: There were acute and convalescent COVID-19 samples, and they came from the United States, Italy and Spain. T cells, B-cell-depleted T cells, or PBMCs supplied cDNA or gDNA.

V was pared by 0 bases and J by 11 bases, with 9 bases of the junction left unmatched. This CDR3 region has 15 residues. Germline V CDR1 and CDR2: SGHTA, FQGNSA. Per the authors' pipeline: Estimates of nucleated cell counts were drawn from the amplification of reference gene primers. Some clones are missing from TCRdb's copy, which holds only in-frame ones; the method was immunoSEQ multiplex PCR. V and J calls plus clone size are reproduced from that table; the DNA served to infer D and trimming. The sample has 140,000 to 150,000 clones, approximately 88% seen once. This sequence joins TRBV7-2 and TRBJ2-1, with 8 bases matching TRBD1. The receptor comes from a man in his 60s with active or convalescent COVID-19. Input material: peripheral blood. The CDR3 region has the DNA TGTGCCAGCAGCTTAGCGCTTGCAGGGGGCAAAAAGCAGTTCTTC. The encoded protein is CASSLALAGGKKQFF.